A selection of T cell receptor beta chains follows, all from one sample in a study of graft-versus-host responses after intestinal transplantation. Their antigens remain unidentified. The table came from immunoSEQ multiplex PCR; TCRdb's copy has only in-frame clones and leaves some out. The sample lists more than 90,000 clones, just over 90% seen once, with roughly 0.24% in the top ten. Sequenced here: unstimulated CD4+ T cells sorted from spleen or lymph node cells, sampled before transplant. These receptors originate from a human donor who was the organ donor for an intestinal transplant. Each CDR3 is given with its conserved first and last residue. The order of the fields is D gene, V gene, J gene, CDR3 protein. The D gene is left open where the match is weak.

D gene: NA
V gene: TRBV5-1
J gene: TRBJ2-7
CDR3 protein: CASSLAPTGLYEQYF

D gene: TRBD1
V gene: TRBV9
J gene: TRBJ2-1
CDR3 protein: CASSDRGDYNEQFF

D gene: NA
V gene: TRBV9
J gene: TRBJ2-1
CDR3 protein: CASSPRASSYNEQFF

D gene: NA
V gene: TRBV6-6
J gene: TRBJ2-3
CDR3 protein: CASSSRYGSTDTQYF

D gene: TRBD1
V gene: TRBV4-3
J gene: TRBJ1-5
CDR3 protein: CASSQDYQGAQPQHF

D gene: NA
V gene: TRBV5-1
J gene: TRBJ1-2
CDR3 protein: CASRTRPGGLYGYTF

D gene: NA
V gene: TRBV15
J gene: TRBJ1-2
CDR3 protein: CATSRDNRLKFGYTF

D gene: NA
V gene: TRBV27
J gene: TRBJ2-1
CDR3 protein: CASSPDTQPYNEQFF

D gene: NA
V gene: TRBV9
J gene: TRBJ2-3
CDR3 protein: CASSASPSTDTQYF

D gene: TRBD1
V gene: TRBV19
J gene: TRBJ2-6
CDR3 protein: CASSRGTASGANVLTF

D gene: NA
V gene: TRBV28
J gene: TRBJ1-5
CDR3 protein: CASSPYRDPSNQPQHF

D gene: NA
V gene: TRBV6-6
J gene: TRBJ1-5
CDR3 protein: CASRGRASNQPQHF

D gene: TRBD2
V gene: TRBV2
J gene: TRBJ2-7
CDR3 protein: CASSVAGGPTYEQYF

D gene: NA
V gene: TRBV6-5
J gene: TRBJ1-2
CDR3 protein: CASSYDLLYGYTF

D gene: NA
V gene: TRBV6-4
J gene: TRBJ1-2
CDR3 protein: CASSDNGGSYTF

D gene: TRBD1
V gene: TRBV5-5
J gene: TRBJ2-2
CDR3 protein: CASSAGQGYTGELFF

D gene: TRBD1
V gene: TRBV7-2
J gene: TRBJ1-2
CDR3 protein: CASSLDRGVYGYTF

D gene: TRBD1
V gene: TRBV11-3
J gene: TRBJ2-2
CDR3 protein: CASSTGFSVGGELFF

D gene: NA
V gene: TRBV27
J gene: TRBJ2-2
CDR3 protein: CASSPRLSSGELFF

D gene: TRBD2
V gene: TRBV7-9
J gene: TRBJ2-2
CDR3 protein: CASSVGSGNLGELFF

D gene: NA
V gene: TRBV5-1
J gene: TRBJ2-7
CDR3 protein: CASSFWYYEQYF

D gene: NA
V gene: TRBV6-6
J gene: TRBJ2-7
CDR3 protein: CASSYALERDYEQYF

D gene: TRBD2
V gene: TRBV28
J gene: TRBJ2-7
CDR3 protein: CASSLGRDSSYEQYF

D gene: NA
V gene: TRBV6-5
J gene: TRBJ2-7
CDR3 protein: CASARDSSYEQYF

D gene: NA
V gene: TRBV20-1
J gene: TRBJ2-5
CDR3 protein: CSAGRQETQYF

D gene: TRBD1
V gene: TRBV7-9
J gene: TRBJ2-7
CDR3 protein: CASSLARTGAMEQYF

D gene: NA
V gene: TRBV7-2
J gene: NA
CDR3 protein: CASSHRGPDEQYF

D gene: TRBD1
V gene: TRBV27
J gene: TRBJ2-7
CDR3 protein: CASSVKYGPGQGYEQYF

D gene: TRBD1
V gene: TRBV18
J gene: TRBJ1-1
CDR3 protein: CASSPTGDTEAFF

D gene: NA
V gene: TRBV5-1
J gene: TRBJ2-3
CDR3 protein: CASSRGTVSTDTQYF

D gene: NA
V gene: TRBV6-6
J gene: TRBJ1-1
CDR3 protein: CASQGRGTEAFF

D gene: TRBD1
V gene: TRBV10-2
J gene: TRBJ1-4
CDR3 protein: CASRKTGGLEKLFF

D gene: NA
V gene: TRBV9
J gene: TRBJ1-2
CDR3 protein: CASSGAAANYGYTF

D gene: NA
V gene: TRBV6-1
J gene: TRBJ2-2
CDR3 protein: CASSVLANTGELFF

D gene: NA
V gene: TRBV2
J gene: TRBJ2-5
CDR3 protein: CASSGAEYQETQYF

D gene: NA
V gene: TRBV25-1
J gene: TRBJ2-1
CDR3 protein: CASQEPGFYNEQFF

D gene: TRBD1
V gene: TRBV19
J gene: TRBJ1-2
CDR3 protein: CASRGQGRGYTF

D gene: TRBD2
V gene: TRBV20-1
J gene: TRBJ2-4
CDR3 protein: CSGRWDIQYF

D gene: NA
V gene: TRBV5-1
J gene: TRBJ1-2
CDR3 protein: CASSLGWELGGYTF

D gene: NA
V gene: TRBV2
J gene: TRBJ2-7
CDR3 protein: CASSASRAREQYF

D gene: NA
V gene: TRBV19
J gene: TRBJ2-2
CDR3 protein: CASNVGMGTGELFF

D gene: NA
V gene: TRBV27
J gene: TRBJ2-2
CDR3 protein: CAPRQGRVRRGAVF

D gene: TRBD1
V gene: TRBV11-1
J gene: TRBJ2-7
CDR3 protein: CASSLQTGRHEQYF

D gene: TRBD1
V gene: TRBV28
J gene: NA
CDR3 protein: CASSPSGQGPYEQYF

D gene: TRBD1
V gene: TRBV5-1
J gene: TRBJ1-1
CDR3 protein: CASSLEQGWKGTEAFF

D gene: NA
V gene: TRBV5-1
J gene: TRBJ2-6
CDR3 protein: CASSLPGGANVLTF